The clone carrying this T cell receptor beta chain was seen a few times. V was shortened by 5 bases and J by 5 bases, with 30 bases between the two germline ends. The CDR3 is made up of 19 amino acids. Germline CDR1 and CDR2: LNHDA and SQIVND (reference sequence). The method was immunoSEQ multiplex PCR; TCRdb's version includes in-frame clones alone and lacks a portion of them. The data show some 110,000 clones, with 60% to 80% seen just once and less than 1% held by the top ten. The source of the sample is a study of blood T cell repertoires in COVID-19. Study context: PBMCs, B-cell-depleted T cells, or T cells provided the cDNA or gDNA that made up the material.

The sequenced sample was peripheral blood. The clonotype was recovered from a human donor with acute or convalescent COVID-19. The donor label of this sample is uncertain. This chain joins TRBV19 and TRBJ1-1; no definite D call. The CDR3 here is CASSFGIGQDPSVFTEAFF. The CDR3 bases are TGTGCCAGTAGTTTCGGCATTGGGCAGGATCCCTCGGTTTTTACTGAAGCTTTCTTT. Supplemented by reference TRBV19 and TRBJ1-1, the full variable domain reads DGGITQSPKYLFRKEGQNVTLSCEQNLNHDAMYWYRQDPGQGLRLIYYSQIVNDFQKGDIAEGYSVSREKKESFPLTVTSAQKNPTAFYLCASSFGIGQDPSVFTEAFFGQGTRLTVV.